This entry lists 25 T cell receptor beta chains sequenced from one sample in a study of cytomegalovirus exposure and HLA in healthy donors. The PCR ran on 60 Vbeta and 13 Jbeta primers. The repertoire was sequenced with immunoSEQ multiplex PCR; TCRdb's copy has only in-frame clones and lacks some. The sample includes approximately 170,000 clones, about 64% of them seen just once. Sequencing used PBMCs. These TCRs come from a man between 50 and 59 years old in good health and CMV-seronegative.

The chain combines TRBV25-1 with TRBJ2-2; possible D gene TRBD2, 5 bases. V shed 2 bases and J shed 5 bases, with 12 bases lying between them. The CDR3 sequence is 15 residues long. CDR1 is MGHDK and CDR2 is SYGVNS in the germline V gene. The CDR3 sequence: CASSEGGGRTGELFF. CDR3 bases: TGTGCCAGCAGTGAAGGTGGAGGAAGGACCGGGGAGCTGTTTTTT.

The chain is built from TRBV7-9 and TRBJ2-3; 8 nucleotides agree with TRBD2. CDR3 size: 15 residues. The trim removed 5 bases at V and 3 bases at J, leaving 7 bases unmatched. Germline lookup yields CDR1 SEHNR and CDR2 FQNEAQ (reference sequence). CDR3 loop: CASSMSGGRTDTQYF. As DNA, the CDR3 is TGTGCCAGCAGCATGAGCGGGGGTCGGACAGATACGCAGTATTTT. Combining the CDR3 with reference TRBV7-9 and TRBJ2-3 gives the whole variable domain DTGVSQNPRHKITKRGQNVTFRCDPISEHNRLYWYRQTLGQGPEFLTYFQNEAQLEKSRLLSDRFSAERPKGSFSTLEIQRTEQGDSAMYLCASSMSGGRTDTQYFGPGTRLTVL.

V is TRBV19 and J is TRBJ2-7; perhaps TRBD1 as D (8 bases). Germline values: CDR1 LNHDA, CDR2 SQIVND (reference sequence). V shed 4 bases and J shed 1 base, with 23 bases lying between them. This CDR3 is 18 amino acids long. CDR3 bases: TGTGCCAGTAGTACCATCAGGACAGGGTCCGGGAGGTCCTACGAGCAGTACTTC. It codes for CASSTIRTGSGRSYEQYF.

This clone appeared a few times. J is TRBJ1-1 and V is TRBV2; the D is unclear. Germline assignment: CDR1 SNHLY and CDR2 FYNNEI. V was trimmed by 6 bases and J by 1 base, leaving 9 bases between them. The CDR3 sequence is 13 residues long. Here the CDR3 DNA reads TGTGCCAGCAGGCGGCAGCCGAACACTGAAGCTTTCTTT. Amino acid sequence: CASRRQPNTEAFF.

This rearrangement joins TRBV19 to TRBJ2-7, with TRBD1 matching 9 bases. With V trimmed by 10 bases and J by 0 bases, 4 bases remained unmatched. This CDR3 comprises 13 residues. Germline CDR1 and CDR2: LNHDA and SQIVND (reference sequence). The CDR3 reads CATRDRDSYEQYF. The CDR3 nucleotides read TGTGCCACACGGGACAGGGACTCCTACGAGCAGTACTTC.

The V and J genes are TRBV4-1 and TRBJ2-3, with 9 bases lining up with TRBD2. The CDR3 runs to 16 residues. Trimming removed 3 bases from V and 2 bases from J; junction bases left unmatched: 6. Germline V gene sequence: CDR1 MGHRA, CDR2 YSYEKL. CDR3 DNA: TGCGCCAGCAGCCAGTTAGCGGGGGAGAACACAGATACGCAGTATTTT. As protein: CASSQLAGENTDTQYF.

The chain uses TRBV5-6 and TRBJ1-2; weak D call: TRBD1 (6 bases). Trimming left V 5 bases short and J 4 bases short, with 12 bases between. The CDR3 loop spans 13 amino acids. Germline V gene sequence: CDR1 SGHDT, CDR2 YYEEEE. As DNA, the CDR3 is TGTGCCAGCAGTCCTGACAGGTTCTATGGCTACACCTTC. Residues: CASSPDRFYGYTF.

The CDR3 DNA reads as TGCGCCAGCAGCACCTTAGCGGGGAATTTGGGTGAGACCCAGTACTTC. It codes for CASSTLAGNLGETQYF. J is TRBJ2-5 and V is TRBV5-1; the match to TRBD2 covers 8 bases. With 4 bases clipped from V and 5 bases from J, the junction kept 13 bases outside the gene matches. The CDR3 sequence is 16 residues long. The germline V gene encodes CDR1 SGHRS and CDR2 YFSETQ.

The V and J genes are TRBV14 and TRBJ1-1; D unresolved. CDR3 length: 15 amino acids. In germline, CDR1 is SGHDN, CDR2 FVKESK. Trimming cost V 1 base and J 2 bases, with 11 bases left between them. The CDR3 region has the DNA TGTGCCAGCAGCCAAGTTTCCGGGTACAACACTGAAGCTTTCTTT. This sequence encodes CASSQVSGYNTEAFF.

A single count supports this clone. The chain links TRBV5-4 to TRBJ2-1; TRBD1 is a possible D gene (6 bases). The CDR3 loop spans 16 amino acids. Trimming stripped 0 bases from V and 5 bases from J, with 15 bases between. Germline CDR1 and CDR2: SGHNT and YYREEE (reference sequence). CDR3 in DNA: TGTGCCAGCAGCTTGGTTGCTGGGGGCCACGACAATGAGCAGTTCTTC. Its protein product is CASSLVAGGHDNEQFF. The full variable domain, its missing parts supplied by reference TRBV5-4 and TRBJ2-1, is ETGVTQSPTHLIKTRGQQVTLRCSSQSGHNTVSWYQQALGQGPQFIFQYYREEENGRGNFPPRFSGLQFPNYSSELNVNALELDDSALYLCASSLVAGGHDNEQFFGPGTRLTVL.

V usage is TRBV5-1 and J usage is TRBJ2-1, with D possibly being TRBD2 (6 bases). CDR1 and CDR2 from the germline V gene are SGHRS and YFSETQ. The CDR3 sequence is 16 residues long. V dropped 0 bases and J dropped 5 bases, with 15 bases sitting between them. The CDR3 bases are TGCGCCAGCAGCTTGGGCCTCGGGACGGGAGACAATGAGCAGTTCTTC. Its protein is CASSLGLGTGDNEQFF.

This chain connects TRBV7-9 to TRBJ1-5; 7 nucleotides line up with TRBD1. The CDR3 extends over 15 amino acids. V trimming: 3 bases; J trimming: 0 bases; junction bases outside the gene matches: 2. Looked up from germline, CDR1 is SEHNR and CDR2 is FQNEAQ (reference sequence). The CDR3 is CASSFAGGSNQPQHF. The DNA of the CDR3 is TGTGCCAGCAGCTTTGCAGGGGGTAGCAATCAGCCCCAGCATTTT.

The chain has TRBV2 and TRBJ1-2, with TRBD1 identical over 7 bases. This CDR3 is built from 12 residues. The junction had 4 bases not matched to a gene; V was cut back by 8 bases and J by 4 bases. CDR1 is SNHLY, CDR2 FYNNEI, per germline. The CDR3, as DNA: TGTGCCAGCGGGACAGTACCCTATGGCTACACCTTC. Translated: CASGTVPYGYTF.

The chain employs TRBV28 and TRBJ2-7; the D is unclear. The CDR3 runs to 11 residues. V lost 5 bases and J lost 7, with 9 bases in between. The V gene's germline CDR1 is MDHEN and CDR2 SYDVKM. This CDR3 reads CASSNLREQYF. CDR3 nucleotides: TGTGCCAGCAGTAACCTCCGGGAGCAGTACTTC.

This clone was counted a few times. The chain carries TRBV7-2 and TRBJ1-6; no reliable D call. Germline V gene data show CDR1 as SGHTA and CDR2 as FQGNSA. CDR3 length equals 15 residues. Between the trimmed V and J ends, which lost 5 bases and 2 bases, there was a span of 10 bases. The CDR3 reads CASSPRVTYNSPLHF. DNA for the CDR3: TGTGCCAGCAGCCCTCGAGTGACCTATAATTCACCCCTCCACTTT.

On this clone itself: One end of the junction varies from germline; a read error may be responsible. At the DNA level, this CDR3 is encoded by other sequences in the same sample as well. In nucleotides, the CDR3 is TGTGCCAGCAGTCCGGACAGGGGGCGTACTGAGGCTTTCTTT. Translated, it gives CASSPDRGRTEAFF. The gene calls are TRBV5-4 and TRBJ1-1; the match to TRBD1 covers 11 bases. Germline values: CDR1 SGHNT, CDR2 YYREEE (reference sequence). The CDR3 extends over 14 amino acids.

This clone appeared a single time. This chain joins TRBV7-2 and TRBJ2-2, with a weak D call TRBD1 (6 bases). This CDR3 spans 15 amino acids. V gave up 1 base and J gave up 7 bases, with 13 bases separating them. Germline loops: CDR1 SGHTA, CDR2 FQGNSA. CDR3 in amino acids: CASSLGTEIGGELFF. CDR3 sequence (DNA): TGTGCCAGCAGCTTAGGGACAGAGATCGGCGGGGAGCTGTTTTTT.

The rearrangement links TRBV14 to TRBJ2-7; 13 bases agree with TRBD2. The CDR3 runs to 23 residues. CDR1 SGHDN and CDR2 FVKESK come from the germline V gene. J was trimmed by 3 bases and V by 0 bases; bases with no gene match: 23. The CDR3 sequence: CASSQDRLAAGPGLAGTLYEQYF. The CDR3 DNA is TGTGCCAGCAGCCAAGATAGGCTGGCCGCCGGGCCGGGACTAGCGGGGACTCTCTACGAGCAGTACTTC.

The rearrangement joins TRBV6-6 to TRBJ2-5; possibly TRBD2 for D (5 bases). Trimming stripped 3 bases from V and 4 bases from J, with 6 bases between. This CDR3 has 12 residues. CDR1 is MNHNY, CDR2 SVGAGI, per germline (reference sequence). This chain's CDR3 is CASSYAGETQYF. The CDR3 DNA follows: TGTGCCAGCAGTTATGCGGGAGAGACCCAGTACTTC.

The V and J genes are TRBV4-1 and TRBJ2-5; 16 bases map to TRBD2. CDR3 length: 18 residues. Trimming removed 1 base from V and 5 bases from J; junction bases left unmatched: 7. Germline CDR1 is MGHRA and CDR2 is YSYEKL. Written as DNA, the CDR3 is TGCGCCAGCAGCCAAGGAGTTGGGACTAGCGGGGGGGCGGAGACCCAGTACTTC. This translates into CASSQGVGTSGGAETQYF.

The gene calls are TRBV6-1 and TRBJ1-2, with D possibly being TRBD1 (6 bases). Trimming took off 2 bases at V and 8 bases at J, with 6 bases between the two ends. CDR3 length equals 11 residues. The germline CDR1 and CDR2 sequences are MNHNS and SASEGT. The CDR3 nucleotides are TGTGCCAGCAGTGAAACAGGGGGCTACACCTTC. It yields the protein CASSETGGYTF.

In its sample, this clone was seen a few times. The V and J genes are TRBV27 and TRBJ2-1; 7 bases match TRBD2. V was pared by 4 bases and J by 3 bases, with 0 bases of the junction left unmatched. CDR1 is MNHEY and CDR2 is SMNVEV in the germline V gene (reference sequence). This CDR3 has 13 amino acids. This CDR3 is CASSSGGYNEQFF. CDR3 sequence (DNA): TGTGCCAGCAGTTCGGGGGGCTACAATGAGCAGTTCTTC.

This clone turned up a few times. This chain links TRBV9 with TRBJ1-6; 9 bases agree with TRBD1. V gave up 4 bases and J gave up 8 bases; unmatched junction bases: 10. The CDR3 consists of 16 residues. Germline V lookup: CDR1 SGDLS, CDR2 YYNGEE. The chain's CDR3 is CASSPGTGSYYSPLHF. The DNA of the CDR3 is TGTGCCAGCAGCCCTGGGACAGGGAGCTACTATTCACCCCTCCACTTT.

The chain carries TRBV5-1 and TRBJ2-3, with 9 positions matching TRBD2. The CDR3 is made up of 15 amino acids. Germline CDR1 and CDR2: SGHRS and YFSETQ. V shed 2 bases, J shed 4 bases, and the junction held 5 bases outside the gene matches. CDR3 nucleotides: TGCGCCAGCAGCTTAAGGCGGGGGGGCCCAGATACGCAGTATTTT. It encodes CASSLRRGGPDTQYF.

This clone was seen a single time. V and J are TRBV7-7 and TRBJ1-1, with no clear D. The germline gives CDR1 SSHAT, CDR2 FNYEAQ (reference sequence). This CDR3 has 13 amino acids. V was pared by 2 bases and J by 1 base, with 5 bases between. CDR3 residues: CASSLYRNTEAFF. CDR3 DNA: TGTGCCAGCAGCTTATACAGGAACACTGAAGCTTTCTTT.